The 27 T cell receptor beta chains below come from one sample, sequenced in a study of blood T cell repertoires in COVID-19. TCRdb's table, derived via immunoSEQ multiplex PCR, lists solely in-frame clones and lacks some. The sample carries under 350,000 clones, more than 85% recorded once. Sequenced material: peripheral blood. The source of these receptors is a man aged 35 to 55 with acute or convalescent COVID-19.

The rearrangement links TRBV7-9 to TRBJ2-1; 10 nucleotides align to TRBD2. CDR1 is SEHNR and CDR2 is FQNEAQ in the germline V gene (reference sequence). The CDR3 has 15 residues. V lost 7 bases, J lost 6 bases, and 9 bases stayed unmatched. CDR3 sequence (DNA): TGTGCCAGCACCCCAGCGGGGGGGGGTCCCAATGAGCAGTTCTTC. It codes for CASTPAGGGPNEQFF.

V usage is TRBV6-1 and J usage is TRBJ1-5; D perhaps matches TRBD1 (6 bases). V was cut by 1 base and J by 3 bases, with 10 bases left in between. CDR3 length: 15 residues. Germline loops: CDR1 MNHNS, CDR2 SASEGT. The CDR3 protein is CASSEGEGDNQPQHF. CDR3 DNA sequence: TGTGCCAGCAGTGAAGGAGAGGGGGACAATCAGCCCCAGCATTTT.

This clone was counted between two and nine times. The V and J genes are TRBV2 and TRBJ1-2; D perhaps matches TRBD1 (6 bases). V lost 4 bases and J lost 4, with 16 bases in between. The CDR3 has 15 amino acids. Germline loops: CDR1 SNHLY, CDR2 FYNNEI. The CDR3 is CASSGLRGRTYGYTF. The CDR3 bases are TGTGCCAGCAGTGGGTTGCGGGGGCGAACCTATGGCTACACCTTC.

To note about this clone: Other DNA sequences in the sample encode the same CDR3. The CDR3 sequence is CASSLSRNQPQHF. The CDR3 region has the DNA TGTGCCAGCAGCTTATCGCGGAATCAGCCCCAGCATTTT. The rearrangement links TRBV7-9 to TRBJ1-5; D remains ambiguous. This CDR3 spans 13 amino acids. With 2 bases removed from V and 4 bases from J, the gap between germline ends came to 6 bases. In germline, CDR1 is SEHNR, CDR2 FQNEAQ (reference sequence).

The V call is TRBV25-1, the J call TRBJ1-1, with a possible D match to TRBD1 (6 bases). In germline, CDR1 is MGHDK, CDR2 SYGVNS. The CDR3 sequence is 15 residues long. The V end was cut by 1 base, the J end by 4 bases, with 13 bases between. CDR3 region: CASSELVQGFTEAFF. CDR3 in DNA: TGTGCCAGCAGTGAATTAGTACAGGGTTTCACTGAAGCTTTCTTT.

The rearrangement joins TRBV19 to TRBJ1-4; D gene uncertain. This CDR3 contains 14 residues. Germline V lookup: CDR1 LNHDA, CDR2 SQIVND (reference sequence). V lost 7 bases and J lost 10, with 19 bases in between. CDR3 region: CASKSGQGNGKLFF. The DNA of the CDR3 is TGTGCCAGTAAAAGCGGGCAAGGGAACGGAAAACTGTTTTTT.

CDR3 nucleotides: TGCAGCGCCTCACAGGGACAGCCTGGAAACACCATATATTTT. Encoded protein: CSASQGQPGNTIYF. The J gene is TRBJ1-3, the V gene TRBV29-1, with 7 bases identical to TRBD1. Germline loops: CDR1 SQVTM, CDR2 ANQGSEA. This CDR3 contains 14 residues. V shed 7 bases and J 2 bases; nucleotides not matched to a gene: 8. Using reference TRBV29-1 and TRBJ1-3 for the parts outside the CDR3, the full variable domain is SAVISQKPSRDICQRGTSLTIQCQVDSQVTMMFWYRQQPGQSLTLIATANQGSEATYESGFVIDKFPISRPNLTFSTLTVSNMSPEDSSIYLCSASQGQPGNTIYFGEGSWLTVV.

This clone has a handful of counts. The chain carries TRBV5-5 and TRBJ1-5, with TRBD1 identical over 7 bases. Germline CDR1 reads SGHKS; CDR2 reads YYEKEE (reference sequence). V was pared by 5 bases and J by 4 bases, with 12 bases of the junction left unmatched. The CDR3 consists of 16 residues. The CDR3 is CASRAIGGAGNQPQHF. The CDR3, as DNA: TGTGCCAGCAGAGCAATAGGGGGCGCGGGGAATCAGCCCCAGCATTTT.

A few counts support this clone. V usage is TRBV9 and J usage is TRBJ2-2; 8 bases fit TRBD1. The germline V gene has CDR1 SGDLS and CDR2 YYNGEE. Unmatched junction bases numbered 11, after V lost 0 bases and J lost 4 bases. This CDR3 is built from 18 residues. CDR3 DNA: TGTGCCAGCAGCGTAGGAAGAGGAGGACAGGGTGCCACCGGGGAGCTGTTTTTT. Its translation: CASSVGRGGQGATGELFF.

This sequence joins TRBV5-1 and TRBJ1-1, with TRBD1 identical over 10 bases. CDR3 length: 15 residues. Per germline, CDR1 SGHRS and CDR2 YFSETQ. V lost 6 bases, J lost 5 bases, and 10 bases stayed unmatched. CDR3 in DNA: TGCGCCAGCAACGTCCTGACAGGGGGCGGTACTGAAGCTTTCTTT. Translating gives CASNVLTGGGTEAFF.

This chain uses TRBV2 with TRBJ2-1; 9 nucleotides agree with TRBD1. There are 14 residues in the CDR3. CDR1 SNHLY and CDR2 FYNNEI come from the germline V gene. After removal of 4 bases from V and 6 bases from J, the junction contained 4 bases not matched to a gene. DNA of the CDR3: TGTGCCAGCAGTGGGGGACAGGGATCCAATGAGCAGTTCTTC. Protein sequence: CASSGGQGSNEQFF.

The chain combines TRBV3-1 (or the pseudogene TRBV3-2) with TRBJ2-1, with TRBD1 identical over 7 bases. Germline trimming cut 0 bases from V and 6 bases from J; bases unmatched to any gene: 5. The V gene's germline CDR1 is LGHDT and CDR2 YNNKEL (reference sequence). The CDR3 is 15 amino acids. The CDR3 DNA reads TGTGCCAGCAGCCAAGAAGACAGGGAGTTCAATGAGCAGTTCTTC. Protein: CASSQEDREFNEQFF.

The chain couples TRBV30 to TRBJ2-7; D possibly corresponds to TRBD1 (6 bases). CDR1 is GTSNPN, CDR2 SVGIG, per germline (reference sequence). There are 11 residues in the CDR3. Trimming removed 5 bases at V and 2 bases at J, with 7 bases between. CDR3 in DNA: TGTGCCTGGGGGGGCCCCTACGAGCAGTACTTC. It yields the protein CAWGGPYEQYF.

The CDR3 DNA reads TGCGCCAGCAGTCAAGCGACAGGCTCCTACAATGAGCAGTTCTTC. This codes for CASSQATGSYNEQFF. The chain recombines TRBV10-2 with TRBJ2-1; possible D gene TRBD1, 6 bases. This CDR3 has 15 residues. Looked up from germline, CDR1 is WSHSY and CDR2 is SAAADI. Trimming shortened V by 5 bases and J by 0 bases, and 11 bases separated the two germline ends.

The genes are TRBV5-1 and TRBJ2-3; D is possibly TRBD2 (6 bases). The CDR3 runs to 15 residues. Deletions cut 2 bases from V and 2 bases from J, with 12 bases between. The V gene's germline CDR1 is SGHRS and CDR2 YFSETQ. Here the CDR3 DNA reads TGCGCCAGCAGCTTACGACTAGAGACCACAGATACGCAGTATTTT. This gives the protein CASSLRLETTDTQYF.

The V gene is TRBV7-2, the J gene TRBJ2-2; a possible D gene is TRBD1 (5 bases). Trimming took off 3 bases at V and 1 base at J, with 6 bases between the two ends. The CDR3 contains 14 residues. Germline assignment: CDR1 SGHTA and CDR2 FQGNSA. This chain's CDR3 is CASSFRVNTGELFF. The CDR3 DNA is TGTGCCAGCAGCTTCAGGGTGAACACCGGGGAGCTGTTTTTT.

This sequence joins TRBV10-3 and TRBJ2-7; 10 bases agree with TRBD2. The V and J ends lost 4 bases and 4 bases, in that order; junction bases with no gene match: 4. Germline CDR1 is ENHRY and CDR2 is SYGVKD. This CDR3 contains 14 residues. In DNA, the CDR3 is TGTGCCATCAGTGGGACTAGCGGATCGTACGAGCAGTACTTC. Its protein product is CAISGTSGSYEQYF.

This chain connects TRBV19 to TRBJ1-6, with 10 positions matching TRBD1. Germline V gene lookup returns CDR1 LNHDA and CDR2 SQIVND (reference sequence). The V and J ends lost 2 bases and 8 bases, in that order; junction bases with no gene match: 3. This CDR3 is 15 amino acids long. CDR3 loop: CASSIRTGGDSPLHF. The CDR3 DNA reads TGTGCCAGTAGTATACGGACAGGGGGTGATTCACCCCTCCACTTT.

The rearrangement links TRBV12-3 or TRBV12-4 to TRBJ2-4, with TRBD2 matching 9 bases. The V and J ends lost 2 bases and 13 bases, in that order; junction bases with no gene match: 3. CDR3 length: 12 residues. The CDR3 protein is CASSLTAGGQYF. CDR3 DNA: TGTGCCAGCAGTTTAACAGCGGGGGGCCAGTACTTC.

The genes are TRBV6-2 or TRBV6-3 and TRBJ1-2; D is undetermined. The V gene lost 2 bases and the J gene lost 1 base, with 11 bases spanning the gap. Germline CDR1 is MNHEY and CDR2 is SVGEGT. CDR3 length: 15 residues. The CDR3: CASSYGGEFNYGYTF. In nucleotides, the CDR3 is TGTGCCAGCAGTTACGGAGGCGAGTTTAACTATGGCTACACCTTC.

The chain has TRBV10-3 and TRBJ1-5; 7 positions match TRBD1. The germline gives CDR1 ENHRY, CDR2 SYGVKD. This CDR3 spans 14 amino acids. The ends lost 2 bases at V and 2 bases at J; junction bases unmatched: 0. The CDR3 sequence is CAISEGTGNQPQHF. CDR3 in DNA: TGTGCCATCAGTGAGGGGACAGGCAATCAGCCCCAGCATTTT.

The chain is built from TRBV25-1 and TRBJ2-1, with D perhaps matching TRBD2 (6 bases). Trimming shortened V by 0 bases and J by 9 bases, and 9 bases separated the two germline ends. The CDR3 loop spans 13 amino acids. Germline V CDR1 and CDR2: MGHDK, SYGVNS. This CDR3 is CASSEYHGGEQFF. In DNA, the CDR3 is TGTGCCAGCAGTGAATACCACGGGGGTGAGCAGTTCTTC.

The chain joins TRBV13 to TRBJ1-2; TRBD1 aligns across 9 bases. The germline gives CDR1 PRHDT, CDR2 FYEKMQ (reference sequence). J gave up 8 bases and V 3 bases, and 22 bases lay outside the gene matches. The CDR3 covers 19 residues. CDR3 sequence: CASSFTGQGRALSFNGYTF. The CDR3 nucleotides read TGTGCCAGCAGCTTCACAGGACAGGGGCGGGCATTGAGTTTTAACGGCTACACCTTC.

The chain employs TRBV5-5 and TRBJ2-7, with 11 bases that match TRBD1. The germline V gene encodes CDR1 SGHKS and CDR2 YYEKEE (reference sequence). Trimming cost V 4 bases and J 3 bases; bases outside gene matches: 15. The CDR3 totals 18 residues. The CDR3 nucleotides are TGTGCCAGCAGCCAGCTCCCGGGACAGGGGGTGAAAAACTACGAGCAGTACTTC. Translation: CASSQLPGQGVKNYEQYF.

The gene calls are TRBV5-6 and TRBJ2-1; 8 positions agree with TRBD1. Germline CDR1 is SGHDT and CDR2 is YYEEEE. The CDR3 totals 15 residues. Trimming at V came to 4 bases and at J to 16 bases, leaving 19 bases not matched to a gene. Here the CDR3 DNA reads TGTGCCAGCAGCGCCATACCGCGACAGGGGCTTGGCGACTTCTTC. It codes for CASSAIPRQGLGDFF.

The CDR3 reads CACLWTAFPRANYGYTF. The CDR3 DNA reads as TGTGCCTGCCTCTGGACAGCATTTCCGAGGGCTAACTATGGCTACACCTTC. The genes are TRBV2 and TRBJ1-2, with D perhaps TRBD1 (6 bases). The V end lost 11 bases, the J end lost 0 bases, and 25 bases lay between the germline ends. The CDR3 consists of 17 residues. CDR1 SNHLY and CDR2 FYNNEI come from the germline V gene.

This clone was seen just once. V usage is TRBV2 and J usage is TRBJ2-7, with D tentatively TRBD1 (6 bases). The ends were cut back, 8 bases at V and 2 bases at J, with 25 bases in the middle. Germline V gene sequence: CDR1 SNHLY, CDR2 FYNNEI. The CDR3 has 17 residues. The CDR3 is CASSPHPWGLEPYEQYF. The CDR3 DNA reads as TGTGCCAGCTCCCCCCACCCGTGGGGGCTAGAGCCCTACGAGCAGTACTTC.